Shown below are 14 T cell receptor beta chains from a single sample sequenced in a study of T cell changes during pregnancy in multiple sclerosis. Using immunoSEQ multiplex PCR, the repertoire was profiled, and TCRdb retains in-frame clones only, with some absent. The table records roughly 15,000 clones, approximately 84% of them present only once. Source: CD8+ T cells from peripheral blood mononuclear cells, taken in the third trimester of pregnancy. These receptors all come from a female donor in good health, enrolled as a control in a pregnancy study.

This clone showed up just once. This rearrangement joins TRBV5-8 to TRBJ2-7, with 7 bases fitting TRBD1. Germline assignment: CDR1 SGHTS and CDR2 YDEGEE. The CDR3 runs 12 residues. Trimming took 5 bases from V and 7 from J; bases not matched to a gene: 6. The CDR3 is CASSYRGREQYF. CDR3 in DNA: TGTGCCAGCAGTTACAGGGGTCGGGAGCAGTACTTC.

The J gene is TRBJ1-1, the V gene TRBV5-4, with D possibly TRBD1 on 5 matching bases. Germline CDR1 and CDR2: SGHNT and YYREEE (reference sequence). Trimming removed 4 bases from V and 1 base from J, with 11 bases in between. The CDR3 is made up of 14 amino acids. In DNA form, the CDR3 reads TGTGCCAGCAGCCGCGCGGGGGGGAACACTGAAGCTTTCTTT. It is translated as CASSRAGGNTEAFF.

The chain couples TRBV5-4 to TRBJ2-5, with TRBD2 identical over 13 bases. The germline gives CDR1 SGHNT, CDR2 YYREEE (reference sequence). The CDR3 is made up of 17 amino acids. The ends lost 3 bases at V and 6 bases at J; junction bases unmatched: 11. The CDR3 loop is CASSSTTGTSGAKTQYF. The CDR3 DNA sequence: TGTGCCAGCAGCTCAACGACCGGGACTAGCGGGGCTAAGACCCAGTACTTC.

The J gene is TRBJ1-5, the V gene TRBV7-9, with TRBD1 matching over 7 bases. Germline CDR1 SEHNR, CDR2 FQNEAQ (reference sequence). The CDR3 sequence is 15 residues long. V dropped 4 bases and J dropped 9; count of bases not matched to a gene: 12. Here the CDR3 reads CASSSGGQRYPPQHF. CDR3 bases: TGTGCCAGCAGCTCCGGGGGACAGCGGTATCCGCCCCAGCATTTT. The entire variable domain, with the rest obtained from reference TRBV7-9 and TRBJ1-5, is as follows: DTGVSQNPRHKITKRGQNVTFRCDPISEHNRLYWYRQTLGQGPEFLTYFQNEAQLEKSRLLSDRFSAERPKGSFSTLEIQRTEQGDSAMYLCASSSGGQRYPPQHFGDGTRLSIL.

The rearrangement uses TRBV4-2 and TRBJ2-2; D remains ambiguous. The germline V and J ends were trimmed by 5 bases and 5 bases, with 12 bases remaining between them. The germline gives CDR1 LGHNA, CDR2 YNFKEQ. This CDR3 is 14 amino acids long. The CDR3 nucleotides are TGTGCCAGCAGCGGAATCCTAGGAACCGGGGAGCTGTTTTTT. The encoded protein is CASSGILGTGELFF.

The chain carries TRBV6-5 and TRBJ1-4; D possibly corresponds to TRBD1 (6 bases). Trimming stripped 4 bases from V and 3 bases from J, with 12 bases between. Germline-derived CDR1 and CDR2 are MNHEY and SVGAGI. There are 15 residues in the CDR3. CDR3: CASSSRQEANEKLFF. The CDR3 nucleotides read TGTGCCAGCAGTTCGAGACAGGAGGCTAATGAAAAACTGTTTTTT.

By share, this clone counts as medium-sized (0.01 to 0.1%). The CDR3 coding sequence is TGTGCCAGCAGTGACTCGGATATAGGACAGCCGAACTATGGCTACACCTTC. Protein sequence: CASSDSDIGQPNYGYTF. The V and J genes are TRBV6-4 and TRBJ1-2, with a possible D match to TRBD1 (6 bases). The CDR3 loop spans 17 amino acids. The germline V gene encodes CDR1 MRHNA and CDR2 SNTAGT. Trimming removed 0 bases at V and 2 bases at J, with 16 bases between.

The chain couples TRBV2 to TRBJ2-3; no definite D call. The CDR3 is 14 amino acids. Trimming removed 2 bases from V and 1 base from J, with 7 bases in between. The germline V gene encodes CDR1 SNHLY and CDR2 FYNNEI. This CDR3 is CASSEPSRTDTQYF. In DNA, the CDR3 is TGTGCCAGCAGTGAACCGTCCCGCACAGATACGCAGTATTTT.

V and J are TRBV27 and TRBJ2-7; D is perhaps TRBD1 (6 bases). The CDR3 runs 13 residues. V was pared by 5 bases and J by 0 bases, with 8 bases between. The germline gives CDR1 MNHEY, CDR2 SMNVEV (reference sequence). The CDR3 spells CASSGQSSYEQYF. CDR3 coding DNA: TGTGCCAGCAGTGGACAGAGCTCCTACGAGCAGTACTTC.

The rearrangement uses TRBV5-8 and TRBJ1-1, with unresolved D. V lost 8 bases, J lost 10 bases, and 15 bases lay in between. The CDR3 consists of 11 residues. Germline V gives CDR1 SGHTS, CDR2 YDEGEE. The CDR3 bases are TGTGCCAGTTGGACGGATCGGGGAGCTTTCTTT. It encodes CASWTDRGAFF.

The V call is TRBV30, the J call TRBJ1-5; D unclear. The ends were cut back, 2 bases at V and 3 bases at J, with 20 bases in the middle. The CDR3 loop spans 17 amino acids. Germline V CDR1 and CDR2: GTSNPN, SVGIG (reference sequence). The DNA of the CDR3 is TGTGCCTGGAGTTCCCCCTTTTGGAGGGAGCCCAATCAGCCCCAGCATTTT. Residues: CAWSSPFWREPNQPQHF.

The chain links TRBV13 to TRBJ1-3; perhaps TRBD1 as D (6 bases). Trimming cost V 5 bases and J 0 bases, with 17 bases left between them. The CDR3 loop spans 17 amino acids. Germline V gene data show CDR1 as PRHDT and CDR2 as FYEKMQ (reference sequence). CDR3 nucleotide sequence: TGTGCCAGCAGCCCCCCCACCGGGACACTCTCTGGAAACACCATATATTTT. It translates to CASSPPTGTLSGNTIYF.

CDR3 bases: TGTGCCAGCAGCGCTAGAGACAGACTCTATGGCTACACCTTC. It encodes CASSARDRLYGYTF. The gene calls are TRBV9 and TRBJ1-2; D possibly corresponds to TRBD1 (5 bases). There are 14 residues in the CDR3. CDR1 SGDLS and CDR2 YYNGEE come from the germline V gene. Between the trimmed V and J ends, which lost 3 bases and 4 bases, there was a span of 13 bases.

The sample holds a few counts of this clone. In DNA, the CDR3 is TGTGCCAGCAGCCTCACCGGGACAACTGCACCCCTCCACTTT. The encoded protein is CASSLTGTTAPLHF. The V and J genes are TRBV6-5 and TRBJ1-6; D possibly corresponds to TRBD1 (6 bases). Germline lookup yields CDR1 MNHEY and CDR2 SVGAGI. Trimming cost V 6 bases and J 11 bases, with 17 bases left between them. The CDR3 spans 14 residues.